These T cell receptor beta chains were read from a single sample in a study of cytomegalovirus exposure and HLA in healthy donors. Here immunoSEQ multiplex PCR was the method, and the copy in TCRdb shows in-frame clones only, minus some. Altogether around 140,000 clones are present, 75% to 80% being singletons, with the ten largest covering over 2%. Material: PBMCs. Source of these receptors: a young woman in good health and CMV-seropositive. Both conserved end residues are part of each CDR3. The D gene is left open where the match is weak. Not all rows give a size; the values are once, few, many and, for expanded clones, a class.

d_gene: NA; v_gene: TRBV2; j_gene: TRBJ2-7; abundance: NA; CDR3aa: CASSENSYEQYF; CDR3nt: TGTGCCAGCAGTGAAAACAGCTACGAGCAGTACTTC
d_gene: TRBD1; v_gene: TRBV15; j_gene: TRBJ2-1; abundance: NA; CDR3aa: CATSRDRDRVYNEQFF; CDR3nt: TGTGCCACCAGCAGAGATAGGGACAGGGTCTACAATGAGCAGTTCTTC
d_gene: TRBD1; v_gene: TRBV5-4; j_gene: TRBJ1-2; abundance: NA; CDR3aa: CASSRWDRDNYGYTF; CDR3nt: TGTGCCAGCAGTCGCTGGGACAGGGATAACTATGGCTACACCTTC
d_gene: NA; v_gene: TRBV4-1; j_gene: TRBJ1-1; abundance: NA; CDR3aa: CASSQVGAEAFF; CDR3nt: TGCGCCAGCAGCCAAGTAGGGGCTGAAGCTTTCTTT
d_gene: NA; v_gene: TRBV7-8; j_gene: TRBJ1-2; abundance: NA; CDR3aa: CASSLSTGNYGYTF; CDR3nt: TGTGCCAGCAGCTTATCTACAGGAAACTATGGCTACACCTTC
d_gene: TRBD1; v_gene: TRBV4-3; j_gene: TRBJ2-7; abundance: NA; CDR3aa: CASSQTTGPYEQYF; CDR3nt: TGCGCCAGCAGCCAAACGACAGGGCCCTACGAGCAGTACTTC
d_gene: NA; v_gene: TRBV5-1; j_gene: TRBJ1-2; abundance: NA; CDR3aa: CASNPDNELHTF; CDR3nt: TGCGCCAGCAACCCGGACAACGAGCTCCACACCTTC
d_gene: NA; v_gene: TRBV10-2; j_gene: TRBJ2-2; abundance: NA; CDR3aa: CASSAASYGELFF; CDR3nt: TGCGCCAGCAGTGCGGCTAGCTACGGGGAGCTGTTTTTT
d_gene: NA; v_gene: TRBV7-9; j_gene: TRBJ2-1; abundance: NA; CDR3aa: CASSFGGSDNEQFF; CDR3nt: TGTGCCAGCAGCTTTGGGGGGTCGGACAATGAGCAGTTCTTC
d_gene: TRBD1; v_gene: TRBV9; j_gene: TRBJ2-7; abundance: NA; CDR3aa: CASSVGPGQRLDEQYF; CDR3nt: TGTGCCAGCAGCGTAGGACCGGGACAGAGGCTCGACGAGCAGTACTTC
d_gene: NA; v_gene: TRBV2; j_gene: TRBJ2-5; abundance: NA; CDR3aa: CASRYSGETQYF; CDR3nt: TGTGCCAGCCGTTACTCGGGGGAGACCCAGTACTTC
d_gene: TRBD2; v_gene: TRBV13; j_gene: TRBJ2-7; abundance: once; CDR3aa: CASSSKGAGGLLTYEQYF; CDR3nt: TGTGCCAGCAGCTCTAAGGGAGCGGGGGGCCTACTAACCTACGAGCAGTACTTC
d_gene: NA; v_gene: TRBV5-8; j_gene: TRBJ1-4; abundance: NA; CDR3aa: CASSLQGKGEKLFF; CDR3nt: TGTGCCAGCAGCTTACAGGGAAAGGGTGAAAAACTGTTTTTT
d_gene: NA; v_gene: TRBV29-1; j_gene: TRBJ2-1; abundance: NA; CDR3aa: CSVGGGGHGQFF; CDR3nt: TGCAGCGTAGGAGGGGGGGGGCACGGGCAGTTCTTC
d_gene: NA; v_gene: TRBV20-1; j_gene: TRBJ1-1; abundance: NA; CDR3aa: CSARAAEAFF; CDR3nt: TGCAGTGCCAGGGCGGCCGAAGCTTTCTTT
d_gene: NA; v_gene: TRBV11-3; j_gene: TRBJ2-2; abundance: few; CDR3aa: CASSPRGKASTGELFF; CDR3nt: TGTGCCAGCAGCCCACGGGGGAAGGCGAGCACCGGGGAGCTGTTTTTT
d_gene: NA; v_gene: TRBV10-2; j_gene: TRBJ2-7; abundance: NA; CDR3aa: CASSDQSYEQYF; CDR3nt: TGCGCCAGCAGTGACCAGTCCTACGAGCAGTACTTC
d_gene: NA; v_gene: TRBV11-2; j_gene: TRBJ2-7; abundance: NA; CDR3aa: CASSYAGGASYEQYF; CDR3nt: TGTGCCAGCAGTTACGCTGGAGGGGCGTCCTACGAGCAGTACTTC
d_gene: NA; v_gene: TRBV28; j_gene: TRBJ1-4; abundance: NA; CDR3aa: CASSLTEIPTNEKLFF; CDR3nt: TGTGCCAGCAGTTTGACAGAGATACCAACTAATGAAAAACTGTTTTTT
d_gene: NA; v_gene: TRBV6-1; j_gene: TRBJ2-7; abundance: NA; CDR3aa: CASSERATNSYEQYF; CDR3nt: TGTGCCAGCAGTGAGAGGGCCACCAACTCCTACGAGCAGTACTTC
d_gene: NA; v_gene: TRBV6-5; j_gene: TRBJ1-1; abundance: NA; CDR3aa: CASSSVRTDLDTEAFF; CDR3nt: TGTGCCAGCAGTTCCGTTCGGACAGACTTAGACACTGAAGCTTTCTTT
d_gene: NA; v_gene: TRBV6-5; j_gene: TRBJ2-7; abundance: NA; CDR3aa: CASRRDTARDEQYF; CDR3nt: TGTGCCAGCAGAAGGGACACGGCTAGGGACGAGCAGTACTTC
d_gene: NA; v_gene: TRBV29-1; j_gene: TRBJ1-3; abundance: few; CDR3aa: CSVGGDTIYF; CDR3nt: TGCAGCGTTGGGGGGGACACCATATATTTT
d_gene: TRBD1; v_gene: TRBV7-9; j_gene: TRBJ1-1; abundance: NA; CDR3aa: CASSPLGTVNTEAFF; CDR3nt: TGTGCCAGCAGCCCGCTCGGGACAGTGAACACTGAAGCTTTCTTT
d_gene: NA; v_gene: TRBV29-1; j_gene: TRBJ1-1; abundance: NA; CDR3aa: CSATGSGNTEAFF; CDR3nt: TGCAGCGCAACAGGGTCGGGGAACACTGAAGCTTTCTTT
d_gene: TRBD1; v_gene: TRBV30; j_gene: TRBJ1-1; abundance: NA; CDR3aa: CAWRDRANTEAFF; CDR3nt: TGTGCCTGGAGGGACAGGGCGAACACTGAAGCTTTCTTT